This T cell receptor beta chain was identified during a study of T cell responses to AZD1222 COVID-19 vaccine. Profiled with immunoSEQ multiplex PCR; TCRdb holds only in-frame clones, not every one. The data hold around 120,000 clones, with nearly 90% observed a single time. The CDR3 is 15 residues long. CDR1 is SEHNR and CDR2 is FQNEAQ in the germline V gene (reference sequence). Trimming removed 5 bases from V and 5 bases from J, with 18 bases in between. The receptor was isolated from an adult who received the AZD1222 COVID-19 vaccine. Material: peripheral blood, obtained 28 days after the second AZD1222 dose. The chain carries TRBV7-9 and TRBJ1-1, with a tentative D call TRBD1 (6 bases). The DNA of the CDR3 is TGTGCCAGCAGCCCGAGGGAGGGGGAGGAGACTGAAGCTTTCTTT. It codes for CASSPREGEETEAFF.